What follows is one T cell receptor beta chain and its context. This entry comes from a study of shared clonotypes between healthy human individuals. Positive CCR7 selection of CD45RO-negative cells yielded the naive CD8 cells, and terminally differentiated effector memory CD45RA+ cells were excluded. Clones were sequenced by immunoSEQ multiplex PCR, and TCRdb holds only the in-frame ones, with some missing. The sample has some 2.1 million clones; 90% to 95% are singletons. Germline V CDR1 and CDR2: MNHEY, SMNVEV (reference sequence). V was trimmed by 8 bases and J by 2 bases, leaving 9 bases between them. This CDR3 contains 12 residues.

This clonotype originated in a man in his late teens or twenties in good health. Some clones in this sample may be carry-over from other donors' samples. Specimen: naive CD8+ T cells from PBMCs. This chain joins TRBV27 and TRBJ2-5; the D is unclear. DNA for the CDR3: TGTGCCAGCGGGTTAAATCAAGAGACCCAGTACTTC. Translating gives CASGLNQETQYF.